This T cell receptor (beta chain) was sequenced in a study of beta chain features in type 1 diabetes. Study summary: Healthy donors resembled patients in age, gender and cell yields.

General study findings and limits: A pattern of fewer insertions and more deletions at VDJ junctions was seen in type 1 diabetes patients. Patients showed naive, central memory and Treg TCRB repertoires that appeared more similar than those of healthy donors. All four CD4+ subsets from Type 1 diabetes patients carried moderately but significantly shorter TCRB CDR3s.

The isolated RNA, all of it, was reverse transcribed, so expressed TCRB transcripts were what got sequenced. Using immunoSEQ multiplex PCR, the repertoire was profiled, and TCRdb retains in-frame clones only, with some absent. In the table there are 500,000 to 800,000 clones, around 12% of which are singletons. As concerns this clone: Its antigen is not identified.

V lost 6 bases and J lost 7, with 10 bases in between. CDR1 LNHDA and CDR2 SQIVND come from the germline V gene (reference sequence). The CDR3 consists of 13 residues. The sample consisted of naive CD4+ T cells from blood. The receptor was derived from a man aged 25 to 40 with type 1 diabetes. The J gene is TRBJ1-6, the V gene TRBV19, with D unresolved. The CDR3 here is CASRYGNNSPLHF. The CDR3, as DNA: TGTGCCAGTAGATACGGGAACAATTCACCCCTCCACTTT.